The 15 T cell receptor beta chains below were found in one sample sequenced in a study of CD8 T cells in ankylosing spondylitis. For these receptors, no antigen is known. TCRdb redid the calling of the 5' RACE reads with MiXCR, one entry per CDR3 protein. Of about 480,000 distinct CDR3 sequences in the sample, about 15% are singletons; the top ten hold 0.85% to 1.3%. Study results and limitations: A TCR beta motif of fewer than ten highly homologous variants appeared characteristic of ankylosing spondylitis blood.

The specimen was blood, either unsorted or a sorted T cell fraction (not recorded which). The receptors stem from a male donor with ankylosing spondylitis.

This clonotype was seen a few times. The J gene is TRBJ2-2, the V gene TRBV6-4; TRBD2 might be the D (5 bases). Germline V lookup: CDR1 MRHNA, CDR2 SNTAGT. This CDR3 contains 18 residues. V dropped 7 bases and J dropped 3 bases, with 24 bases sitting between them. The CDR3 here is CASMTRGSRLYDTGELFF. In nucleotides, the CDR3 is TGTGCCAGCATGACTCGTGGGAGTCGGCTTTATGACACCGGGGAGCTGTTTTTT.

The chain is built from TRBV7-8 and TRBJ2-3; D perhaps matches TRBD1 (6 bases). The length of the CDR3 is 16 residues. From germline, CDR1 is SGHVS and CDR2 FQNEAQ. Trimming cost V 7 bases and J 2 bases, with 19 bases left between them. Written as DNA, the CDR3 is TGTGCCAGCATCGATCCCGGACAGTCCCACACAGATACGCAGTATTTT. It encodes CASIDPGQSHTDTQYF.

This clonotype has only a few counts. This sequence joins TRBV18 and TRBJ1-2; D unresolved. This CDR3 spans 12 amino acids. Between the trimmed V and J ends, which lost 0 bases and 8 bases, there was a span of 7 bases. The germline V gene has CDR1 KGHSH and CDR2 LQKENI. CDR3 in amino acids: CASSPPLGGYTF. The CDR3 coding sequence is TGTGCCAGCTCACCACCTCTCGGGGGCTACACCTTC.

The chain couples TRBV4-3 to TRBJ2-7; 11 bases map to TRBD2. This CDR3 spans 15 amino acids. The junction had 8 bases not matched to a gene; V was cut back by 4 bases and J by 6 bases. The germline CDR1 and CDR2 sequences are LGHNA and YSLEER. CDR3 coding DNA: TGCGCCAGCAGCCCGCAACTAGCGGGAGTTGGCGAGCAGTACTTC. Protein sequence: CASSPQLAGVGEQYF.

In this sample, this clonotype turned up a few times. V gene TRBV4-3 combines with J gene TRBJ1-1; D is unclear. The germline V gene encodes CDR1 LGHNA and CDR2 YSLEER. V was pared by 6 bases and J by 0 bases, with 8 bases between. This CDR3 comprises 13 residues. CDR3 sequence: CASRLSMNTEAFF. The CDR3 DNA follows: TGCGCCAGCAGACTATCCATGAACACTGAAGCTTTCTTT.

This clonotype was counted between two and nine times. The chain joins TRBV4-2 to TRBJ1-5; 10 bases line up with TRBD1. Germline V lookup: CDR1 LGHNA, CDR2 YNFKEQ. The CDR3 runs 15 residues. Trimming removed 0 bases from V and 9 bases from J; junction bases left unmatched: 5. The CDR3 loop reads CASSQDGTGVWPQHF. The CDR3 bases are TGTGCCAGCAGCCAAGACGGGACAGGGGTATGGCCCCAGCATTTT.

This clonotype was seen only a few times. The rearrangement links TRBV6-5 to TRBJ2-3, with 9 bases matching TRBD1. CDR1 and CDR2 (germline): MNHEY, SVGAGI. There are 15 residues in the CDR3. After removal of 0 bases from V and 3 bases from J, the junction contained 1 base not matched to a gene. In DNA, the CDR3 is TGTGCCAGCAGTTACTCGGGACAGGGAACAGATACGCAGTATTTT. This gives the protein CASSYSGQGTDTQYF.

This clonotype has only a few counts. CDR3 in amino acids: CASSLVGQESTDTQYF. The CDR3 DNA reads as TGTGCCAGCAGCTTAGTTGGGCAGGAAAGCACAGATACGCAGTATTTT. The chain recombines TRBV7-6 with TRBJ2-3; D gene ambiguous. Trimming left V 1 base short and J 0 bases short, with 11 bases between. The CDR3 has 16 residues. Germline V gene data show CDR1 as SGHVS and CDR2 as FNYEAQ.

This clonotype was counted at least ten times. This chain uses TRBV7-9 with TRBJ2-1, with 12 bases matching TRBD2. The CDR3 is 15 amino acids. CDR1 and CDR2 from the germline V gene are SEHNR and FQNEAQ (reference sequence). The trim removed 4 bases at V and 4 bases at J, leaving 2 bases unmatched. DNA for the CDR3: TGTGCCAGCAGCTCAGGACTAGCGGGATACAATGAGCAGTTCTTC. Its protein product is CASSSGLAGYNEQFF.

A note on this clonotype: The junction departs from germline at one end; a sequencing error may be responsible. The CDR3 loop reads CASSLRLAENAGELFF. CDR3 bases: TGTGCCAGCAGCTTGAGGCTAGCAGAGAACGCCGGGGAGCTGTTTTTT. This chain connects TRBV7-9 to TRBJ2-2, with D possibly TRBD2 on 5 matching bases. The germline CDR1 and CDR2 sequences are SEHNR and FQNEAQ (reference sequence). CDR3 length: 16 amino acids. Based on the CDR3 plus reference TRBV7-9 and TRBJ2-2, the full variable domain is DTGVSQNPRHKITKRGQNVTFRCDPISEHNRLYWYRQTLGQGPEFLTYFQNEAQLEKSRLLSDRFSAERPKGSFSTLEIQRTEQGDSAMYLCASSLRLAENAGELFFGEGSRLTVL.

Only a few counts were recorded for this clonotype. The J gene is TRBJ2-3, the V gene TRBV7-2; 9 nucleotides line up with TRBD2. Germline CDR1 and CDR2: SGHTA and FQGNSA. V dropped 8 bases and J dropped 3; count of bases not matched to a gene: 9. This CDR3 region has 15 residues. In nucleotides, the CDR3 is TGTGCCAGCCGACGGGAGCGGGGGGCGACAGATACGCAGTATTTT. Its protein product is CASRRERGATDTQYF.

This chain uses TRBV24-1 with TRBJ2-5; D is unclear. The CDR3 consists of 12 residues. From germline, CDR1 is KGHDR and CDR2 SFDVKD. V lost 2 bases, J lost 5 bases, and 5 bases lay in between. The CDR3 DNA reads TGTGCCACCAGTGATTCCCTCGAGACCCAGTACTTC. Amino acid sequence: CATSDSLETQYF.

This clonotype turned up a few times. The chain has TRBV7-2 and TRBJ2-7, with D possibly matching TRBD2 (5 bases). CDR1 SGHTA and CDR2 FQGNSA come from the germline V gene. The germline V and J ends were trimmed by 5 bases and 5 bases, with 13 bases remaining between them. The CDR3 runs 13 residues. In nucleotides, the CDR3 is TGTGCCAGCAGCCGGGGAAGTCACCACGAGCAGTACTTC. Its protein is CASSRGSHHEQYF.

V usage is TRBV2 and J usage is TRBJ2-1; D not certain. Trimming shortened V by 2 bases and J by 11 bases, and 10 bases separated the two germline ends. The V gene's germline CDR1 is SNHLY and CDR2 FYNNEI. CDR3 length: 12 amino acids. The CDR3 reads CASSENFPQQFF. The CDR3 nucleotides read TGTGCCAGCAGTGAAAATTTTCCCCAGCAGTTCTTC.

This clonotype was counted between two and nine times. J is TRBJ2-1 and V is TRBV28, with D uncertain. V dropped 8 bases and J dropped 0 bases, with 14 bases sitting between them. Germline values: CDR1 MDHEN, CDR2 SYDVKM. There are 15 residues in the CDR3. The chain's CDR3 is CASLRYRPSYNEQFF. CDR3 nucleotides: TGTGCCAGCCTGAGGTACCGACCCTCCTACAATGAGCAGTTCTTC. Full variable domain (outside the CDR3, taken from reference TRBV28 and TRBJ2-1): DVKVTQSSRYLVKRTGEKVFLECVQDMDHENMFWYRQDPGLGLRLIYFSYDVKMKEKGDIPEGYSVSREKKERFSLILESASTNQTSMYLCASLRYRPSYNEQFFGPGTRLTVL.